This TCR beta chain was identified during a study of tumor-infiltrating lymphocytes in localized non-small cell lung cancer. This clone was counted a single time. Repertoires were generated with immunoSEQ multiplex PCR, while TCRdb's copy carries only in-frame clones and drops some. The sample yields under 7,500 clones, around 55% seen once. The germline gives CDR1 SGHAT, CDR2 FQNNGV. V was clipped by 4 bases and J by 4 bases; unmatched bases: 5. The CDR3 is made up of 16 amino acids. Input material: lung tumor tissue. The receptor was isolated from a human donor with non-small cell lung cancer. The J gene is TRBJ2-3, the V gene TRBV11-2; the match to TRBD2 covers 13 bases. The CDR3 nucleotides read TGTGCCAGCAGCTCAACTAGCGGGGGGGCGCCAGATACGCAGTATTTT. It yields the protein CASSSTSGGAPDTQYF. The full variable domain, rest sourced from reference TRBV11-2 and TRBJ2-3, is EAGVAQSPRYKIIEKRQSVAFWCNPISGHATLYWYQQILGQGPKLLIQFQNNGVVDDSQLPKDRFSAERLKGVDSTLKIQPAKLEDSAVYLCASSSTSGGAPDTQYFGPGTRLTVL.